The subject of this entry is one TCR beta chain. No antigen is known for it. TCRdb's table, derived via immunoSEQ multiplex PCR, lists solely in-frame clones and lacks some. The repertoire holds roughly 300,000 clones, with 85% to 90% as singletons. The data belong to a study of cytomegalovirus exposure and HLA in healthy donors. Study summary: The 95 to 150 validation repertoires used a platform that matched the one used for the approximately 670 first-cohort repertoires, as a later analysis reported.

Per the germline V gene, CDR1 is MNHEY and CDR2 is SMNVEV (reference sequence). The CDR3 consists of 18 residues. Germline trimming cut 6 bases from V and 2 bases from J; bases unmatched to any gene: 11. Study observations and caveats: Per published reports, the classifier diagnosed cytomegalovirus status with high specificity and sensitivity. More than 150 TCR beta chains were listed as cytomegalovirus-associated.

The donors belonged to the roughly 120-subject validation cohort, separate from the roughly 650-subject first cohort. This clonotype was obtained from a woman between 18 and 30 years old in good health and CMV-seronegative. Sequencing was carried out using PBMCs. This chain uses TRBV27 with TRBJ2-5; 14 nucleotides align to TRBD2. CDR3 sequence reads: CASSLHGTSGGKQETQYF. The CDR3 DNA follows: TGTGCCAGCAGCCTTCATGGGACTAGCGGGGGAAAACAAGAGACCCAGTACTTC.